The T cell receptor beta chain under discussion was sequenced for a study of beta chain features in type 1 diabetes. A sort by CD45RO/CCR7/CD25/CD127/CD95/CD27 yielded CD4+ naive, central memory, regulatory and stem cell-like memory cells. Expressed TCRB transcripts got sequenced, as all isolated RNA was reverse transcribed. Data came from immunoSEQ multiplex PCR; TCRdb stores just in-frame clones and leaves some out. The sample has about 410,000 clones, approximately 15% seen once; the top ten hold under 0.04%. The CDR3 has 15 residues. Looked up from germline, CDR1 is SGHVS and CDR2 is FNYEAQ. Between the trimmed V and J ends, which lost 5 bases and 5 bases, there was a span of 18 bases.

The V call is TRBV7-6, the J call TRBJ2-5; D assignment may be TRBD1 or TRBD2 (5 bases each). The sequenced sample consisted of naive CD4+ T cells from blood. The sequence was collected from a man aged 25 to 40 in good health. For the CDR3, the DNA is TGTGCCAGCAGCCCGTTGGGGTCTTGGGGGGAGACCCAGTACTTC. Protein: CASSPLGSWGETQYF.